The source of this T cell receptor (beta chain) is a study of T cell repertoires in cytomegalovirus infection. Overall study: Indications of both CMV infection and matching HLA type were provided by public TCR beta signatures.

The CDR3 spans 12 residues. Germline values: CDR1 SQVTM, CDR2 ANQGSEA. Between the trimmed V and J ends, which lost 8 bases and 8 bases, there was a span of 15 bases. One entry per CDR3 protein results from TCRdb running MiXCR on the reads. The profile shows roughly 860,000 distinct CDR3 sequences, approximately 29% of them singletons. As regards this clonotype: Its cognate antigen is unknown.

The sample here was cultured CD8+ T cells from PBMCs, taken from culture after CMV antigen stimulation. The chain employs TRBV29-1 and TRBJ2-2; D unclear. This TCR derives from a human donor in good health (CMV status not recorded). Some clones in this sample may be carry-over from other donors' samples. CDR3 region: CSSYGRSGELFF. Here the CDR3 DNA reads TGCAGCTCCTATGGAAGGTCTGGGGAGCTGTTTTTT.